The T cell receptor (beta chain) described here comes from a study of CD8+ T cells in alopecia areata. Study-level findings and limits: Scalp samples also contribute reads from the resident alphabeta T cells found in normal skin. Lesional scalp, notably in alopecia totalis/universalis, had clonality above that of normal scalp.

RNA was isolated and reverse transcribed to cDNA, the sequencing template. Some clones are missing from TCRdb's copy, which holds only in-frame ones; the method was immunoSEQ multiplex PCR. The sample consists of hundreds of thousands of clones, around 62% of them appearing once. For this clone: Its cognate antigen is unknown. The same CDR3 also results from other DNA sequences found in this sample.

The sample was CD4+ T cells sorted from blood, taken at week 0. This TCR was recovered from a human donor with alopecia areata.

CDR3 coding DNA: TGTGCCAGCTCACCCCTGGGTGGGAACACTGAAGCTTTCTTT. This sequence encodes CASSPLGGNTEAFF. The chain joins TRBV18 to TRBJ1-1; no firm D call. The CDR3 runs 14 residues. Germline V gives CDR1 KGHSH, CDR2 LQKENI. The ends were cut back, 3 bases at V and 1 base at J, with 9 bases in the middle.